The 27 T cell receptor beta chains reported below all come from one sample, sequenced in a study of CD8 T cells in Susac syndrome. RNA, at about 0.5 to 1 ug, was reverse transcribed with random hexamers. Each CDR3 protein gets one entry after TCRdb re-called the immunoSEQ multiplex PCR reads with MiXCR. The sample gives over 150,000 distinct CDR3 sequences, under 95% of which show up once; around 0.097% is in the top ten. Sequenced material: CD4+ T cells from PBMCs. The receptors come from a human donor with multiple sclerosis.

The chain recombines TRBV30 with TRBJ1-5, with TRBD1 identical over 7 bases. The length of the CDR3 is 15 residues. Looked up from germline, CDR1 is GTSNPN and CDR2 is SVGIG (reference sequence). V shed 5 bases, J shed 4 bases, and the junction held 11 bases outside the gene matches. The CDR3 DNA is TGTGCCTGGCGACACCGGGACAGAAGAAATCAGCCCCAGCATTTT. Translating gives CAWRHRDRRNQPQHF.

Here the CDR3 reads CASSPRTGRGDNEQFF. DNA of the CDR3: TGTGCCAGCAGCCCCCGGACGGGGCGAGGCGACAATGAGCAGTTCTTC. The chain couples TRBV28 to TRBJ2-1, with D perhaps matching TRBD1 or TRBD2 (5 bases each). The CDR3 spans 16 residues. Germline V gene data show CDR1 as MDHEN and CDR2 as SYDVKM. Trimming took 6 bases from V and 5 from J, leaving 20 bases between them.

CDR3 region: CSASEAGKNYEQYF. As DNA, the CDR3 is TGCAGTGCTAGCGAAGCGGGGAAAAATTACGAGCAGTACTTC. The rearrangement uses TRBV20-1 and TRBJ2-7; 7 bases line up with TRBD2. Germline-derived CDR1 and CDR2 are DFQATT and SNEGSKA (reference sequence). This CDR3 has 14 amino acids. V trimming: 3 bases; J trimming: 4 bases; junction bases outside the gene matches: 9.

The rearrangement joins TRBV10-3 to TRBJ2-7; the match to TRBD1 covers 12 bases. Trimming removed 6 bases from V and 6 bases from J; junction bases left unmatched: 3. In germline, CDR1 is ENHRY, CDR2 SYGVKD. The CDR3 length is 13 residues. As DNA, the CDR3 is TGTGCCATCAGCCCGGGACAGGGGGCCGAGCAGTACTTC. Translating it yields CAISPGQGAEQYF.

This chain links TRBV19 with TRBJ1-5; D ambiguous. This CDR3 is built from 13 residues. V was clipped by 5 bases and J by 4 bases, with 9 bases between them. Germline lookup yields CDR1 LNHDA and CDR2 SQIVND (reference sequence). The CDR3 is CASSLASNQPQHF. CDR3 bases: TGTGCCAGTAGTTTGGCCAGTAATCAGCCCCAGCATTTT. Supplemented by reference TRBV19 and TRBJ1-5, the full variable domain reads DGGITQSPKYLFRKEGQNVTLSCEQNLNHDAMYWYRQDPGQGLRLIYYSQIVNDFQKGDIAEGYSVSREKKESFPLTVTSAQKNPTAFYLCASSLASNQPQHFGDGTRLSIL.

This chain connects TRBV29-1 to TRBJ1-2; D might be TRBD1 (5 bases). V lost 8 bases and J 3 bases, leaving 22 bases between the germline ends. This CDR3 comprises 15 residues. Germline V gene data show CDR1 as SQVTM and CDR2 as ANQGSEA. The CDR3 coding sequence is TGCAGCTTCCGGGACCCCCGACTGGGGGACTATGGCTACACCTTC. This sequence encodes CSFRDPRLGDYGYTF.

The rearrangement uses TRBV30 and TRBJ2-4, with a tentative D call TRBD1 (6 bases). The length of the CDR3 is 13 residues. Germline CDR1 GTSNPN, CDR2 SVGIG (reference sequence). V gave up 1 base and J gave up 6 bases, with 10 bases separating them. CDR3 DNA: TGTGCCTGGAGTGCGGGACACAGAAACATTCAGTACTTC. This sequence encodes CAWSAGHRNIQYF. The variable domain in full, completed from reference TRBV30 and TRBJ2-4, reads SQTIHQWPATLVQPVGSPLSLECTVEGTSNPNLYWYRQAAGRGLQLLFYSVGIGQISSEVPQNLSASRPQDRQFILSSKKLLLSDSGFYLCAWSAGHRNIQYFGAGTRLSVL.

The V and J genes are TRBV6-5 and TRBJ1-2; maybe TRBD1 (5 bases). V lost 0 bases and J lost 2, with 13 bases in between. Germline V gene lookup returns CDR1 MNHEY and CDR2 SVGAGI. The CDR3 spans 16 residues. CDR3 sequence reads: CASSYSAGIGNYGYTF. The CDR3 DNA is TGTGCCAGCAGTTACTCAGCAGGGATTGGAAACTATGGCTACACCTTC.

The rearrangement uses TRBV6-2 or TRBV6-3 and TRBJ2-5, with D hard to call. Germline V gene sequence: CDR1 MNHEY, CDR2 SVGEGT. Trimming took off 6 bases at V and 4 bases at J, with 9 bases between the two ends. This CDR3 comprises 12 residues. CDR3 bases: TGTGCCAGCAGGGACCCGGTAGAGACCCAGTACTTC. Its protein product is CASRDPVETQYF.

The CDR3, as DNA: TGTGCCAGCAGCTTAACGTCGGACACTGAAGCTTTCTTT. As protein: CASSLTSDTEAFF. The chain is built from TRBV7-3 and TRBJ1-1; D is unresolved. V shed 0 bases and J shed 3 bases, with 5 bases lying between them. This CDR3 comprises 13 residues. Germline V gene lookup returns CDR1 SGHTA and CDR2 FQGTGA.

This chain joins TRBV30 and TRBJ1-1, with D perhaps TRBD1 (5 bases). The CDR3 runs to 12 residues. The germline V gene has CDR1 GTSNPN and CDR2 SVGIG (reference sequence). With 4 bases removed from V and 8 bases from J, the gap between germline ends came to 14 bases. The CDR3 coding sequence is TGTGCCTGGAACGTGGGGCCTGCCGAAGCTTTCTTT. Encoded protein: CAWNVGPAEAFF.

This chain joins TRBV3-1 and TRBJ1-1; D is uncertain. Germline CDR1 LGHDT, CDR2 YNNKEL (reference sequence). The CDR3 runs to 14 residues. Trimming removed 4 bases at V and 2 bases at J, with 11 bases between. The CDR3 protein is CASSPNPGNTEAFF. The DNA of the CDR3 is TGTGCCAGCAGCCCAAATCCAGGTAACACTGAAGCTTTCTTT.

V gene TRBV2 combines with J gene TRBJ2-4, with D uncertain. Germline-derived CDR1 and CDR2 are SNHLY and FYNNEI. V was pared by 4 bases and J by 0 bases, with 10 bases between. The CDR3 sequence is 15 residues long. The CDR3: CASSVDPLAKNIQYF. The CDR3 DNA reads as TGTGCCAGCAGTGTGGATCCTCTAGCCAAAAACATTCAGTACTTC. The entire variable domain, with the rest obtained from reference TRBV2 and TRBJ2-4, is as follows: EPEVTQTPSHQVTQMGQEVILRCVPISNHLYFYWYRQILGQKVEFLVSFYNNEISEKSEIFDDQFSVERPDGSNFTLKIRSTKLEDSAMYFCASSVDPLAKNIQYFGAGTRLSVL.

The V gene is TRBV12-3 or TRBV12-4, the J gene TRBJ2-2; the D gene is possibly TRBD1 (6 bases). The CDR3 extends over 15 amino acids. Trimming shortened V by 5 bases and J by 6 bases, and 16 bases separated the two germline ends. The DNA of the CDR3 is TGTGCCAGCAGTCCCACAACAGGGAGCCCCGGGGAGCTGTTTTTT. Protein product: CASSPTTGSPGELFF.

For the CDR3, the DNA is TGTGCCAGCAGCACTCCGACAACCTCCTACGAGCAGTACTTC. Translating it yields CASSTPTTSYEQYF. V is TRBV5-4 and J is TRBJ2-7; unclear D gene. Deletions cut 4 bases from V and 0 bases from J, with 11 bases between. The CDR3 extends over 14 amino acids. Germline loops: CDR1 SGHNT, CDR2 YYREEE (reference sequence).

V is TRBV29-1 and J is TRBJ2-2; weak D call: TRBD1 (5 bases). Germline values: CDR1 SQVTM, CDR2 ANQGSEA. V lost 5 bases and J 4 bases, leaving 17 bases between the germline ends. The CDR3 has 15 residues. The CDR3 bases are TGCAGCGTTAGTTCCCGGACAACGAGCACCGGGGAGCTGTTTTTT. It codes for CSVSSRTTSTGELFF.

The chain has TRBV5-4 and TRBJ2-7, with D hard to call. CDR1 is SGHNT, CDR2 YYREEE, per germline (reference sequence). There are 15 residues in the CDR3. Trimming shortened V by 4 bases and J by 2 bases, and 16 bases separated the two germline ends. DNA of the CDR3: TGTGCCAGCAGCCTCGAGGTGGGCGTAGCCTACGAGCAGTACTTC. This gives the protein CASSLEVGVAYEQYF.

V usage is TRBV6-6 and J usage is TRBJ2-1, with D possibly TRBD1 on 6 matching bases. Germline CDR1 is MNHNY and CDR2 is SVGAGI (reference sequence). Trimming left V 6 bases short and J 4 bases short, with 10 bases between. The CDR3 is 13 residues long. The DNA for the CDR3 is TGTGCCAGCAGGGGGGCGGAGTACAATGAGCAGTTCTTC. Amino acids: CASRGAEYNEQFF.

This chain links TRBV19 with TRBJ1-2; TRBD1 is a possible D gene (6 bases). This CDR3 contains 14 residues. Germline CDR1 LNHDA, CDR2 SQIVND (reference sequence). Trimming shortened V by 6 bases and J by 0 bases, and 11 bases separated the two germline ends. The CDR3 loop reads CASRIQGANYGYTF. CDR3 DNA sequence: TGTGCCAGTAGGATACAGGGAGCTAACTATGGCTACACCTTC.

The chain carries TRBV3-1 and TRBJ1-2; D is unresolved. The V gene's germline CDR1 is LGHDT and CDR2 YNNKEL (reference sequence). V dropped 0 bases and J dropped 4 bases, with 12 bases sitting between them. This CDR3 region has 15 residues. CDR3 DNA: TGTGCCAGCAGCCAAGATATCCGCAGGAGCTATGGCTACACCTTC. It translates to CASSQDIRRSYGYTF.

There are a few counts of this clonotype. The chain is built from TRBV19 and TRBJ2-2, with D uncertain. This CDR3 comprises 12 residues. Germline V lookup: CDR1 LNHDA, CDR2 SQIVND (reference sequence). V lost 6 bases and J 1 base, leaving 3 bases between the germline ends. CDR3: CASRGNTGELFF. The CDR3 DNA follows: TGTGCCAGTAGGGGGAACACCGGGGAGCTGTTTTTT.

This clonotype appeared once. This chain uses TRBV12-3 or TRBV12-4 with TRBJ2-3; 7 positions agree with TRBD2. The CDR3 loop spans 14 amino acids. The V gene end was trimmed by 3 bases and the J gene end by 4 bases; junction bases not matched to a gene: 4. CDR3 residues: CASSFSRGADTQYF. CDR3 sequence (DNA): TGTGCCAGCAGTTTCAGCCGGGGGGCAGATACGCAGTATTTT.

V is TRBV28 and J is TRBJ1-2; D may be TRBD1 (6 bases). The germline V gene encodes CDR1 MDHEN and CDR2 SYDVKM. The ends were cut back, 7 bases at V and 4 bases at J, with 10 bases in the middle. CDR3 size: 12 residues. This CDR3 is CASNTGSYGYTF. The CDR3 coding sequence is TGTGCCAGCAACACAGGGTCCTATGGCTACACCTTC.

This chain connects TRBV5-1 to TRBJ1-2; TRBD1 aligns across 7 bases. V lost 4 bases, J lost 8 bases, and 14 bases stayed unmatched. The CDR3 is made up of 15 amino acids. Per the germline V gene, CDR1 is SGHRS and CDR2 is YFSETQ. CDR3 region: CASSHDREGRDGYTF. CDR3 nucleotides: TGCGCCAGCAGCCATGACAGGGAGGGACGAGACGGCTACACCTTC.

The chain employs TRBV2 and TRBJ2-7; TRBD2 is a possible D gene (6 bases). The CDR3 is made up of 13 amino acids. Germline V gene lookup returns CDR1 SNHLY and CDR2 FYNNEI. Trimming removed 4 bases at V and 3 bases at J, with 10 bases between. The CDR3 sequence is CASSGDFDYEQYF. The DNA for the CDR3 is TGTGCCAGCAGTGGGGACTTTGACTACGAGCAGTACTTC.

The chain uses TRBV7-9 and TRBJ1-2; no reliable D call. The germline V gene encodes CDR1 SEHNR and CDR2 FQNEAQ (reference sequence). This CDR3 region has 13 residues. V was clipped by 3 bases and J by 0 bases, with 5 bases between them. The CDR3 DNA sequence: TGTGCCAGCAGCTTCAGAGCTAACTATGGCTACACCTTC. Amino acids: CASSFRANYGYTF.

The V gene is TRBV7-7, the J gene TRBJ2-6, with D uncertain. V gave up 5 bases and J gave up 0 bases, with 11 bases separating them. The germline CDR1 and CDR2 sequences are SSHAT and FNYEAQ (reference sequence). CDR3 length: 16 amino acids. This CDR3 reads CASSPDVNSGANVLTF. For the CDR3, the DNA is TGTGCCAGCAGCCCCGACGTCAACTCTGGGGCCAACGTCCTGACTTTC.